This TCR beta chain was sequenced in a study of early T cells in non-severe SARS-CoV-2 infection (dated by TCRdb to the early 2020s). For the study in its entirety: Because TCR sequencing was done on bulk RNA from unsorted whole blood, the alpha and beta chains could not be paired.

This clonotype was detected many times. Its binding antigen is unknown. No base-level quality is on record; no much larger clone is a single base apart. Study-wide conclusions, independent of this receptor: VDJdb matching was skewed toward anti-spike CD8 responses, so virus-specific expansions were likely underestimated and private and CD4 specificities were missed.

The receptor library was made with 5' RACE. Data came from a NextSeq 500. In the TCR library protocol, unique molecular identifiers were attached to individual cDNA molecules to correct for PCR bias and sequencing error. Both TCR alpha and beta chains were sequenced, and tight co-correlation was observed between alpha and beta sequence abundances in each sample. In the original analysis: Decombinator V4 was used to annotate TCR sequences for V gene, J gene and CDR3. Expanded TCRs were defined as changing significantly between any two time points under a Poisson model with p below 0.0001. Abundances of TCRs were expressed as counts per million after normalisation to the total number of TCRs sequenced in each sample. MAIT TCRs were defined by TRAV1-2 paired with TRAJ12, TRAJ20 or TRAJ33, and iNKT TCRs by TRAV10 paired with TRAJ18. VDJdb, accessed on 1 November 2021, was searched for TCRs annotated for CMV, EBV and SARS-CoV-2, and TCRs annotated for more than one antigen were excluded. TCRdb reprocessed the public reads (quality trimming at Q25 with fastp, clone calling with MiXCR) and kept in-frame beta chains. Rows with one shared CDR3 protein collapse into an entry with the most common genes and DNA. In this record, the V and J calls reflect TCRdb's handling and not the investigators' own analysis. This sample is represented by tens of thousands of distinct CDR3 sequences; around 13% of them were singletons. About 8.5% of the sample comes from the top ten.

The germline V gene sets CDR1 to MGHDK and CDR2 to SYGVNS. The CDR3 goes from the cysteine to the phenylalanine over 15 residues. Of all the DNA, just the CDR3 is kept, 45 bases in frame from base 1. V lost 1 base and J lost 2 bases; the stretch between them is 11 bases long. The study was a case-control design nested within a healthcare worker cohort in London, UK, with weekly nasopharyngeal swab PCR tests and blood sampling. Between 23 and 31 March 2020, the week of the UK lockdown, healthcare workers were enrolled and then followed up weekly for as long as 16 weeks. This sequence was found in an adult who was a healthcare worker with PCR-confirmed SARS-CoV-2 infection or an uninfected control (not recorded which). The sequenced material came from whole blood. The sequence joins TRBV25-1 to TRBJ1-2; the D gene identity is not certain. The DNA is TGTGCCAGCAGTGAATCCCCCTCGTCGAACTATGGCTACACCTTC. This gives the protein CASSESPSSNYGYTF.